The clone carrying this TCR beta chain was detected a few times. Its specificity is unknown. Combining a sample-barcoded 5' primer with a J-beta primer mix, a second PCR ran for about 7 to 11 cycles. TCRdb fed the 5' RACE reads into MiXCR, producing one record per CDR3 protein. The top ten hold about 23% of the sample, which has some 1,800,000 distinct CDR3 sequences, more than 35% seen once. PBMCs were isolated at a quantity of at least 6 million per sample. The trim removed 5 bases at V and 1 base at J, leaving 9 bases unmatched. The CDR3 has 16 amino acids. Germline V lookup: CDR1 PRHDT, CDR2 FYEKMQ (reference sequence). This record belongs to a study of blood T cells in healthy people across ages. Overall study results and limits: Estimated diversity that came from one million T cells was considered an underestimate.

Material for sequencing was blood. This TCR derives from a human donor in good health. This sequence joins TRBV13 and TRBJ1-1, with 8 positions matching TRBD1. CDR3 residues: CASSPHRGGSNTEAFF. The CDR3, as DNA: TGTGCCAGCAGCCCCCACAGGGGGGGTTCGAACACTGAAGCTTTCTTT.